This T cell receptor beta chain was retrieved from a study of identifying expanded T cells in peripheral blood. TCRdb's copy holds only in-frame clones and misses some; the assay was immunoSEQ multiplex PCR. The repertoire holds more than 90,000 clones, with roughly nine tenths as singletons. Comment on this clone: What it binds is unknown.

V shed 5 bases, J shed 6 bases, and the junction held 7 bases outside the gene matches. Germline V CDR1 and CDR2: SGHTA, FQGNSA. CDR3 length: 15 amino acids. No infections or other immune events were documented during collection. Overall study results and limits: Across healthy donors, higher total template counts meant significantly greater approximately two-week count variance. Over approximately two and four weeks, about 15 and 19 clones changed, versus around 1.2 between replicates.

The sequence was collected from a person aged 18 to 70 in good health. The rearrangement uses TRBV7-2 and TRBJ2-5, with TRBD1 matching over 12 bases. Sequenced sample: blood. CDR3 sequence reads: CASSPGTGGGKTQYF. In nucleotides, the CDR3 is TGTGCCAGCAGCCCAGGGACAGGGGGCGGGAAGACCCAGTACTTC.